Each of the 13 T cell receptor beta chains below was sequenced from the same sample in a study of identical twins. TCRdb recomputed calls from the 5' RACE reads with MiXCR, one row per CDR3 protein. Among 1.5 million or so distinct CDR3 sequences listed, about 32% were seen once. The material sequenced was cord blood. The receptor set was obtained from a newborn girl in good health.

This clonotype came up a few times. The V and J genes are TRBV10-3 and TRBJ2-1; D perhaps matches TRBD2 (6 bases). The V end was cut by 10 bases, the J end by 0 bases, with 16 bases between. In germline, CDR1 is ENHRY, CDR2 SYGVKD. CDR3 length equals 15 residues. The CDR3 sequence is CATHPTAGSYNEQFF. The CDR3 DNA reads as TGTGCCACCCACCCGACAGCGGGCTCCTACAATGAGCAGTTCTTC.

The chain links TRBV4-1 to TRBJ2-7; 8 bases are shared with TRBD2. Germline CDR1 MGHRA, CDR2 YSYEKL. This CDR3 region has 15 residues. Losses at the gene ends were 5 bases for V and 3 bases for J; bases not matched to a gene: 9. The DNA of the CDR3 is TGCGCCAGCAGCGGACCGGGACTAGGGGTCTACGAGCAGTACTTC. Translation gives CASSGPGLGVYEQYF.

The rearrangement uses TRBV6-5 and TRBJ1-6, with D possibly TRBD1 on 5 matching bases. Trimming removed 7 bases at V and 7 bases at J, with 17 bases between. The CDR3 has 15 amino acids. The germline gives CDR1 MNHEY, CDR2 SVGAGI. The CDR3: CASTKWGVGNSPLHF. CDR3 in DNA: TGTGCCAGCACAAAATGGGGGGTTGGGAATTCACCCCTCCACTTT.

This clonotype was seen more than once but under ten times. The J gene is TRBJ2-4, the V gene TRBV24-1; TRBD1 agrees at 8 bases. Losses at the gene ends were 4 bases for V and 2 bases for J; bases not matched to a gene: 9. Germline CDR1 and CDR2: KGHDR and SFDVKD. The CDR3 sequence is 17 residues long. DNA for the CDR3: TGTGCCACCAGTGAACGAACACGGACAGGGTCCAAAAACATTCAGTACTTC. Amino acid sequence: CATSERTRTGSKNIQYF.

V gene TRBV12-3 or TRBV12-4 combines with J gene TRBJ1-2; TRBD1 agrees at 8 bases. V gave up 5 bases and J gave up 6 bases; unmatched junction bases: 5. This CDR3 region has 13 residues. The CDR3 spells CASSRDRSNGYTF. CDR3 in DNA: TGTGCCAGCAGTCGGGACAGGTCCAATGGCTACACCTTC.

The gene calls are TRBV6-1 and TRBJ2-4, with 16 bases lining up with TRBD2. The ends lost 6 bases at V and 9 bases at J; junction bases unmatched: 8. Looked up from germline, CDR1 is MNHNS and CDR2 is SASEGT. The CDR3 runs 16 residues. The CDR3 loop is CASSDGTSGRGSIQYF. Here the CDR3 DNA reads TGTGCCAGCAGCGACGGGACTAGCGGGAGGGGGAGCATTCAGTACTTC.

This sequence joins TRBV12-3 or TRBV12-4 and TRBJ1-5; possibly TRBD1 for D (5 bases). The CDR3 length is 12 residues. V was clipped by 8 bases and J by 4 bases, with 9 bases between them. The CDR3 nucleotides are TGTGCCAGCGGGGGAAGAAATCAGCCCCAGCATTTT. It is translated as CASGGRNQPQHF.

This clonotype was observed a handful of times. The chain couples TRBV14 to TRBJ2-1, with D possibly being TRBD1 or TRBD2 (5 bases each). This CDR3 is built from 14 residues. V was shortened by 3 bases and J by 8 bases, with 14 bases between the two germline ends. Germline-derived CDR1 and CDR2 are SGHDN and FVKESK. CDR3 in DNA: TGTGCCAGCAGCCAGAGCTTGGGGGTCTATGAGCAGTTCTTC. It encodes CASSQSLGVYEQFF.

As DNA, the CDR3 is TGTGCCAGCAGTTTTGAAGGACTCCTTCCCCCTAACTATGGCTACACCTTC. Translation gives CASSFEGLLPPNYGYTF. V usage is TRBV28 and J usage is TRBJ1-2, with unresolved D. This CDR3 spans 17 amino acids. V gave up 3 bases and J gave up 0 bases, with 17 bases separating them. Germline values: CDR1 MDHEN, CDR2 SYDVKM.

The V gene is TRBV3-1, the J gene TRBJ2-1, with 7 bases identical to TRBD2. This CDR3 is built from 13 residues. The germline V gene encodes CDR1 LGHDT and CDR2 YNNKEL (reference sequence). J was trimmed by 5 bases and V by 6 bases; bases with no gene match: 4. CDR3 in amino acids: CASSGGGNNEQFF. CDR3 sequence (DNA): TGTGCCAGCAGTGGGGGGGGGAACAATGAGCAGTTCTTC.

V and J are TRBV20-1 and TRBJ1-2; D may be TRBD1 (5 bases). The CDR3 sequence is 15 residues long. Germline-derived CDR1 and CDR2 are DFQATT and SNEGSKA (reference sequence). V was clipped by 6 bases and J by 1 base, with 18 bases between them. The CDR3 sequence is CSAPTRGGGNYGYTF. CDR3 DNA: TGCAGTGCCCCTACGAGAGGCGGGGGTAACTATGGCTACACCTTC.

The chain uses TRBV10-3 and TRBJ2-1; possible D gene TRBD2, 5 bases. V was pared by 8 bases and J by 8 bases, with 19 bases between. Germline assignment: CDR1 ENHRY and CDR2 SYGVKD. This CDR3 has 14 residues. The CDR3 DNA reads TGTGCCATCGCGCGGGCGGTACTGGTAGATGAGCAGTTCTTC. Protein: CAIARAVLVDEQFF.

V is TRBV5-1 and J is TRBJ2-5; D uncertain. Germline V gene lookup returns CDR1 SGHRS and CDR2 YFSETQ. V lost 1 base and J 3 bases, leaving 10 bases between the germline ends. This CDR3 has 14 residues. CDR3 sequence: CASSLSPTKETQYF. The CDR3 DNA follows: TGCGCCAGCAGCTTGTCCCCTACAAAAGAGACCCAGTACTTC.